This T cell receptor (beta chain) was sequenced for a study of shared clonotypes between healthy human individuals. About the study: A donor's plate count was three for CD4 naive and three for CD4 memory; CD8 naive had two and CD8 memory one.

The study, taken as a whole, reports: It was the non-shared clonotypes that had lower generation probabilities than clonotypes shared by all four donors.

V was clipped by 3 bases and J by 5 bases; unmatched bases: 5. The CDR3 extends over 16 amino acids. The germline gives CDR1 LGHNA, CDR2 YSLEER. To note about this clone: Its target is not known.

Donors comprised healthy HIV-negative adults lacking recent acute infections or vaccinations. The repertoire was sequenced with immunoSEQ multiplex PCR; TCRdb's copy has only in-frame clones and lacks some. The data show 950,000 to 1,300,000 clones, with more than 65% seen just once and around 1.5% held by the top ten. The V call is TRBV4-3, the J call TRBJ2-1; 12 bases line up with TRBD1. The sequenced material came from memory CD4+ T cells sorted from blood. This sample's subset: CD45RA-negative fraction. The TCR originated in a man aged 18 to 35 in good health. The CDR3, as DNA: TGCGCCAGCAGCCATTCCGGGACAGGGGGCAACAATGAGCAGTTCTTC. Its translation is CASSHSGTGGNNEQFF.